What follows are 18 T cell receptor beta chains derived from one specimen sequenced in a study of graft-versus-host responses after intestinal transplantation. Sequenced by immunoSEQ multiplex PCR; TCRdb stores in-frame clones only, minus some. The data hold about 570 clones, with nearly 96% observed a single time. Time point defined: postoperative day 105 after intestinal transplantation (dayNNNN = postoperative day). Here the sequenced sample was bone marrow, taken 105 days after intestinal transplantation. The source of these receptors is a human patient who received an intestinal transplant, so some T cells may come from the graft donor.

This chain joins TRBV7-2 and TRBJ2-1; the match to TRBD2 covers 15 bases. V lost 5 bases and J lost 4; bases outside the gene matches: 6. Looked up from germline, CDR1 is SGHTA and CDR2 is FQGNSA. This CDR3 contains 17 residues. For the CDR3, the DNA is TGTGCCAGCAGCGGACTAGCGGGAGGGCCAGAGTACAATGAGCAGTTCTTC. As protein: CASSGLAGGPEYNEQFF.

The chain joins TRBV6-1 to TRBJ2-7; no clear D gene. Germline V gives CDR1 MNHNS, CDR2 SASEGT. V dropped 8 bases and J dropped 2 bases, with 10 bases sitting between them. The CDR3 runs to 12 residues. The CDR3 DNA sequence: TGTGCCAGCGGGGATTCCCCCTACGAGCAGTACTTC. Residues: CASGDSPYEQYF.

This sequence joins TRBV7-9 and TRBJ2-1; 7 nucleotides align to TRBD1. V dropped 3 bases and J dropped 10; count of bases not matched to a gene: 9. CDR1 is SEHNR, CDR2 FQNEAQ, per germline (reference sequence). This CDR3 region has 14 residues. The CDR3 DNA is TGTGCCAGCAGCTTGGAGCAGGGGGTTCGGGAGCAGTTCTTC. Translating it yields CASSLEQGVREQFF.

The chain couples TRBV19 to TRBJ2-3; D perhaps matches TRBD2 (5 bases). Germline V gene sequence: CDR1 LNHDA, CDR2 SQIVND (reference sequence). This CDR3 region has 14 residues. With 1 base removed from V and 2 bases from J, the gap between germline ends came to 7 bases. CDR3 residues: CASSIGGYTDTQYF. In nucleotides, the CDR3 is TGTGCCAGTAGTATAGGAGGGTACACAGATACGCAGTATTTT.

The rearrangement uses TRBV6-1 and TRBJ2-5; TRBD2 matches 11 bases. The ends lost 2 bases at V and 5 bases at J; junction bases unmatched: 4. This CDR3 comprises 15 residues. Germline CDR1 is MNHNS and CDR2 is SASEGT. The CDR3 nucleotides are TGTGCCAGCAGTGAAACTAGCGGGAGAGTGGAGACCCAGTACTTC. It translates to CASSETSGRVETQYF.

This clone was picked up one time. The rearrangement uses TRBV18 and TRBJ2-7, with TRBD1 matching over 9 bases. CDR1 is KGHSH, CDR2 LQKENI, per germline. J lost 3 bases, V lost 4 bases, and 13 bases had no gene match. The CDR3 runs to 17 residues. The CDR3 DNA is TGTGCCAGCTCACTACAATTTATCCGGACAGGGGTCTACGAGCAGTACTTC. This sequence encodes CASSLQFIRTGVYEQYF.

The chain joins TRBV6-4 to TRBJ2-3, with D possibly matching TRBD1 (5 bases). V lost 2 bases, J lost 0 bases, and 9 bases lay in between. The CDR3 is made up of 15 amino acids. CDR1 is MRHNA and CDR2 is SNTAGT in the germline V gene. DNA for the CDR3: TGTGCCAGCAGTGACGAGCCAGGGAGCACAGATACGCAGTATTTT. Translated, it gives CASSDEPGSTDTQYF.

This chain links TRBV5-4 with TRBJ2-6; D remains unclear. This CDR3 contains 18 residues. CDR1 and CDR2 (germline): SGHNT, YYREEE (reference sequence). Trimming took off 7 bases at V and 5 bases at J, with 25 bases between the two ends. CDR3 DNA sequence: TGTGCCAGCCACACGCACGTAACCAGACAAAGTCGGGCCAACGTCCTGACTTTC. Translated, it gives CASHTHVTRQSRANVLTF. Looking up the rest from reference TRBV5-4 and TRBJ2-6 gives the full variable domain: ETGVTQSPTHLIKTRGQQVTLRCSSQSGHNTVSWYQQALGQGPQFIFQYYREEENGRGNFPPRFSGLQFPNYSSELNVNALELDDSALYLCASHTHVTRQSRANVLTFGAGSRLTVL.

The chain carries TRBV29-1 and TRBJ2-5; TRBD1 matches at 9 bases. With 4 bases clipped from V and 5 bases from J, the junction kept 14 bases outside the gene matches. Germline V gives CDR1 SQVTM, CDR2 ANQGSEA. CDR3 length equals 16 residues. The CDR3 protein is CSVGRNRDRVSETQYF. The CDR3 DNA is TGCAGCGTTGGACGGAACCGGGACAGGGTGTCGGAGACCCAGTACTTC.

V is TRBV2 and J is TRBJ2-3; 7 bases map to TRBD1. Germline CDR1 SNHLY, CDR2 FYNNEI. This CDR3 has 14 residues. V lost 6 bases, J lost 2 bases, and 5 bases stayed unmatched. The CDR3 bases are TGTGCCAGCAGGGATACAGGGGACACAGATACGCAGTATTTT. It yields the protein CASRDTGDTDTQYF.

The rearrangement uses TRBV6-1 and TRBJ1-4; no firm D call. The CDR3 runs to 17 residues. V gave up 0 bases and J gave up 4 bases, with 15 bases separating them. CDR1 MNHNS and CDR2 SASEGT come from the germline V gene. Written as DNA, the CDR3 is TGTGCCAGCAGTGAAGCACGGGTTAAGCGGGTTAATGAAAAACTGTTTTTT. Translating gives CASSEARVKRVNEKLFF.

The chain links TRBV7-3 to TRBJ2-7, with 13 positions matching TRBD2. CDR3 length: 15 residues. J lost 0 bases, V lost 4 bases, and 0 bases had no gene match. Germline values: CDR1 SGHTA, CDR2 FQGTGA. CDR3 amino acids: CASSWTSGSSYEQYF. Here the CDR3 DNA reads TGTGCCAGCAGCTGGACTAGCGGGAGCTCCTACGAGCAGTACTTC. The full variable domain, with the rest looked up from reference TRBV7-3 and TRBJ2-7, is GAGVSQTPSNKVTEKGKYVELRCDPISGHTALYWYRQSLGQGPEFLIYFQGTGAADDSGLPNDRFFAVRPEGSVSTLKIQRTERGDSAVYLCASSWTSGSSYEQYFGPGTRLTVT.

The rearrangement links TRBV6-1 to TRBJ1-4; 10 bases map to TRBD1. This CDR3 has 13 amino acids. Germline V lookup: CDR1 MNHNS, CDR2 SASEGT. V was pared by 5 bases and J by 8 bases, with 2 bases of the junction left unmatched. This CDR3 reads CASSLDRGEKLFF. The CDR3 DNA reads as TGTGCCAGCAGTTTGGACAGGGGGGAAAAACTGTTTTTT.

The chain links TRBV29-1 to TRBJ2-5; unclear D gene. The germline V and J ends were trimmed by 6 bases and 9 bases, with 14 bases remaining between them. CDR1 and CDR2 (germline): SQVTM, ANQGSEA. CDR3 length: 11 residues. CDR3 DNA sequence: TGCAGCGTGGACCTCGGTACCTCCCAGTACTTC. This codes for CSVDLGTSQYF.

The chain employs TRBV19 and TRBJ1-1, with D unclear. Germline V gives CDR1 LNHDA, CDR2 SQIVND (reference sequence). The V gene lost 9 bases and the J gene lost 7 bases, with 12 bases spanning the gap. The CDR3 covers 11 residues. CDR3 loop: CASSPGGEAFF. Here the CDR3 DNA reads TGTGCCAGCAGCCCAGGCGGTGAAGCTTTCTTT.

Here the CDR3 DNA reads TGCGCCAGCAGCTGGGGGGCGGGGAGCTCCTACAATGAGCAGTTCTTC. It codes for CASSWGAGSSYNEQFF. V usage is TRBV5-1 and J usage is TRBJ2-1; D possibly matches TRBD1 or TRBD2 (6 bases each). The CDR3 covers 16 residues. Looked up from germline, CDR1 is SGHRS and CDR2 is YFSETQ. Trimming took off 3 bases at V and 0 bases at J, with 13 bases between the two ends.

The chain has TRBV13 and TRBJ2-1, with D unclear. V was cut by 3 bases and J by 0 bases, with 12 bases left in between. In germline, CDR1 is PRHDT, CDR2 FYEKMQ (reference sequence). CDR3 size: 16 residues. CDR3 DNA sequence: TGTGCCAGCAGCTTCCGCCGGGCTAGCTCCTACAATGAGCAGTTCTTC. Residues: CASSFRRASSYNEQFF.

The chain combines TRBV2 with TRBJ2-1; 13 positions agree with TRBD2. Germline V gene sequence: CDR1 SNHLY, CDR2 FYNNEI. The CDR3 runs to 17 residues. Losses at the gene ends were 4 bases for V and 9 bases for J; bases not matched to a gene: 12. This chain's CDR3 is CASSAGLAGEEGVEQFF. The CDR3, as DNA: TGTGCCAGCAGTGCCGGACTAGCGGGAGAGGAGGGGGTTGAGCAGTTCTTC.